The clone carrying this T cell receptor (beta chain) was picked up many times. The ends lost 5 bases at V and 6 bases at J; junction bases unmatched: 10. There are 15 residues in the CDR3. The sample is drawn from a study of T cells after yellow fever vaccination. Study overall: The authors sorted the EM, EMRA, CM and Tscm memory subsets using CD3, CD45RA, CCR7 and CD95. The study's findings and limits: Primary-vaccination clones mostly resurfaced post-booster (just under 98% CD4, about 87% CD8). A faster peak, day 5 versus 15, was reached by the weaker secondary response.

MiXCR, run by TCRdb on the 5' RACE reads, gives a single entry per CDR3 protein. The table includes approximately 26,000 distinct CDR3 sequences, roughly 4.5% detected once. This chain uses TRBV12-3 or TRBV12-4 with TRBJ1-2; TRBD1 aligns across 9 bases. This TCR was sampled from a young man who received the YFV17D yellow fever vaccine. The sequencing here drew on PBMCs, either bulk or a sorted T-cell subset (CD4+, CD8+, memory, or dextramer-sorted; not recorded which), taken on the day of the yellow fever booster vaccination. The DNA for the CDR3 is TGTGCCAGCAGTAATAGGGGACAGGGAGGCAATGGCTACACCTTC. Its protein is CASSNRGQGGNGYTF.